The sample holds one count of the clone carrying this TCR beta chain. TCRdb keeps only in-frame clones here, not all; method: immunoSEQ multiplex PCR. The table lists 60,000 to 85,000 clones, roughly nine tenths of them singletons. The data stem from a study of OX40 agonist ivuxolimab in advanced cancers. Across the whole study: Patients in dose escalation had liver, melanoma, kidney or head and neck cancers.

Germline CDR1 SGHAT, CDR2 FQNNGV. This CDR3 is built from 15 residues. V was clipped by 1 base and J by 3 bases, with 12 bases between them. The V gene is TRBV11-2, the J gene TRBJ1-1; possible D gene TRBD1, 6 bases. The material was CD4+ or CD8+ T cells sorted from blood, obtained in a trial of the OX40 agonist ivuxolimab. This receptor was taken from an adult with an advanced solid tumor such as melanoma, head and neck, liver or kidney cancer. The CDR3 is CASSLVAGAYTEAFF. The CDR3, as DNA: TGTGCCAGCAGCTTAGTGGCGGGGGCGTACACTGAAGCTTTCTTT.